The 18 T cell receptor beta chains below were found in one sample sequenced in a study of OX40 agonist ivuxolimab in advanced cancers. Libraries were prepared by immunoSEQ multiplex PCR; TCRdb keeps only in-frame clonotypes and omits some of them. The sample lists around 100,000 clones; roughly 90% were seen once. Material: CD4+ or CD8+ T cells sorted from blood, obtained in a trial of the OX40 agonist ivuxolimab. The receptors shown here come from an adult with an advanced solid tumor such as melanoma, head and neck, liver or kidney cancer.

This rearrangement joins TRBV5-1 to TRBJ2-5; TRBD2 agrees at 9 bases. Unmatched junction bases numbered 3, after V lost 0 bases and J lost 3 bases. CDR3 length: 15 residues. Germline CDR1 SGHRS, CDR2 YFSETQ. CDR3 coding DNA: TGCGCCAGCAGCTTGGGTAGCGGGAGAGAAGAGACCCAGTACTTC. Translated, it gives CASSLGSGREETQYF.

On this clone itself: At one of its ends the junction is not consistent with the germline gene, which may arise from a read error. The chain carries TRBV19 and TRBJ2-7; D gene uncertain. Germline-derived CDR1 and CDR2 are LNHDA and SQIVND (reference sequence). This CDR3 spans 8 amino acids. For the CDR3, the DNA is TGTGCCAGTAGCTGGGGTTTCTTC. It translates to CASSWGFF.

The CDR3 region is CASSRLGMGTDTQYF. CDR3 nucleotide sequence: TGTGCCAGCAGCCGCCTAGGAATGGGCACAGATACGCAGTATTTT. V usage is TRBV5-6 and J usage is TRBJ2-3; no clear D gene. V lost 4 bases, J lost 1 base, and 13 bases lay in between. The CDR3 totals 15 residues. Germline CDR1 is SGHDT and CDR2 is YYEEEE.

The rearrangement links TRBV6-1 to TRBJ1-6; tentative D call: TRBD1 (5 bases). CDR1 and CDR2 (germline): MNHNS, SASEGT. The CDR3 loop spans 14 amino acids. Deletions cut 5 bases from V and 7 bases from J, with 12 bases between. CDR3 nucleotides: TGTGCCAGCAGTACGAGGGAGGGGAATTCACCCCTCCACTTT. Translated, it gives CASSTREGNSPLHF.

The V gene is TRBV6-1, the J gene TRBJ1-2; D gene unclear. This CDR3 is 13 amino acids long. V lost 6 bases to trimming and J lost 10 bases, with 18 bases between them. From germline, CDR1 is MNHNS and CDR2 SASEGT. The CDR3 nucleotides read TGTGCCAGCAGGGCCGGGCCCCTTACGGACTACACCTTC. Translated: CASRAGPLTDYTF.

The J gene is TRBJ1-1, the V gene TRBV27, with D tentatively TRBD1 (5 bases). Per the germline V gene, CDR1 is MNHEY and CDR2 is SMNVEV (reference sequence). The CDR3 totals 19 residues. With 8 bases removed from V and 1 base from J, the gap between germline ends came to 29 bases. CDR3 bases: TGTGCCAGCGCCTATGGAGGACAAGGGAATGTTCGTCGGAACACTGAAGCTTTCTTT. It encodes CASAYGGQGNVRRNTEAFF.

The chain couples TRBV7-9 to TRBJ2-3; no firm D call. The CDR3 runs 15 residues. V lost 3 bases, J lost 1 base, and 11 bases lay in between. In germline, CDR1 is SEHNR, CDR2 FQNEAQ (reference sequence). CDR3 residues: CASSLGPGRTDTQYF. The DNA of the CDR3 is TGTGCCAGCAGCTTGGGCCCAGGTCGCACAGATACGCAGTATTTT.

V usage is TRBV5-1 and J usage is TRBJ2-3; 12 bases map to TRBD2. The length of the CDR3 is 15 residues. Germline V gene data show CDR1 as SGHRS and CDR2 as YFSETQ. Losses at the gene ends were 7 bases for V and 4 bases for J; bases not matched to a gene: 7. CDR3 DNA: TGCGCCAGCGCTAGCGGGGGGGCCGTGCCAGATACGCAGTATTTT. Its protein is CASASGGAVPDTQYF.

The CDR3 reads CASSPGRGQPQHF. DNA of the CDR3: TGTGCCAGCAGCCCGGGTCGCGGTCAGCCCCAGCATTTT. The chain links TRBV6-5 to TRBJ1-5, with no clear D. V was shortened by 6 bases and J by 6 bases, with 12 bases between the two germline ends. The germline gives CDR1 MNHEY, CDR2 SVGAGI. The CDR3 runs 13 residues.

This sequence joins TRBV18 and TRBJ2-5; 8 bases match TRBD1. The trim removed 3 bases at V and 9 bases at J, leaving 9 bases unmatched. This CDR3 is 14 amino acids long. Germline V gene lookup returns CDR1 KGHSH and CDR2 LQKENI. The CDR3 reads CASSPDRGTMSQYF. In DNA form, the CDR3 reads TGTGCCAGCTCACCTGACAGGGGCACGATGTCCCAGTACTTC.

V gene TRBV5-5 combines with J gene TRBJ1-4; a weak D match, TRBD1 (5 bases). Germline CDR1 is SGHKS and CDR2 is YYEKEE (reference sequence). The length of the CDR3 is 15 residues. The V end was cut by 4 bases, the J end by 6 bases, with 16 bases between. The CDR3 region is CASSTSGTWDEKLFF. CDR3 DNA: TGTGCCAGCAGCACATCCGGGACCTGGGATGAAAAACTGTTTTTT.

The V call is TRBV6-1, the J call TRBJ1-5; D possibly corresponds to TRBD1 (5 bases). The CDR3 covers 16 residues. In germline, CDR1 is MNHNS, CDR2 SASEGT. Trimming removed 0 bases at V and 0 bases at J, with 9 bases between. The CDR3 DNA is TGTGCCAGCAGTGAAGCCCGGGGACCTAGCAATCAGCCCCAGCATTTT. Its translation is CASSEARGPSNQPQHF.

This sequence joins TRBV5-1 and TRBJ2-7; 8 bases line up with TRBD2. Germline V gives CDR1 SGHRS, CDR2 YFSETQ. Trimming at V came to 0 bases and at J to 7 bases, leaving 6 bases not matched to a gene. The CDR3 has 14 residues. CDR3 DNA: TGCGCCAGCAGCTTGGCGGGGGGGGGCGCGGAGCAGTACTTC. This encodes CASSLAGGGAEQYF.

This rearrangement joins TRBV6-1 to TRBJ2-7; D not resolved. The CDR3 covers 12 residues. From germline, CDR1 is MNHNS and CDR2 SASEGT. Trimming stripped 2 bases from V and 5 bases from J, with 7 bases between. The CDR3 here is CASSEWGHEQYF. The CDR3 coding sequence is TGTGCCAGCAGTGAATGGGGTCACGAGCAGTACTTC.

The J gene is TRBJ1-1, the V gene TRBV19; 10 bases map to TRBD1. CDR3 size: 15 residues. Unmatched junction bases numbered 4, after V lost 2 bases and J lost 4 bases. Looked up from germline, CDR1 is LNHDA and CDR2 is SQIVND (reference sequence). The chain's CDR3 is CASSISRTGGTEAFF. As DNA, the CDR3 is TGTGCCAGTAGTATATCACGGACAGGGGGCACTGAAGCTTTCTTT.

The V call is TRBV7-3, the J call TRBJ2-2; 9 bases are a match to TRBD1. Germline loops: CDR1 SGHTA, CDR2 FQGTGA. CDR3 length equals 15 residues. V dropped 3 bases and J dropped 4; count of bases not matched to a gene: 3. The CDR3 reads CASSFGTGITGELFF. In nucleotides, the CDR3 is TGTGCCAGCAGCTTTGGGACAGGGATCACCGGGGAGCTGTTTTTT.

The chain uses TRBV6-5 and TRBJ1-5, with 9 bases that match TRBD1. Germline V gene lookup returns CDR1 MNHEY and CDR2 SVGAGI. The CDR3 is made up of 13 amino acids. Unmatched junction bases numbered 3, after V lost 6 bases and J lost 6 bases. The chain's CDR3 is CASRGTGSQPQHF. CDR3 nucleotide sequence: TGTGCCAGCAGGGGGACAGGGAGTCAGCCCCAGCATTTT.

This chain uses TRBV6-6 with TRBJ2-1; no definite D call. V was cut by 1 base and J by 5 bases, with 9 bases left in between. The CDR3 extends over 14 amino acids. The V gene's germline CDR1 is MNHNY and CDR2 SVGAGI (reference sequence). CDR3 region: CASSYLGRNNEQFF. In DNA form, the CDR3 reads TGTGCCAGCAGTTACTTAGGCAGAAACAATGAGCAGTTCTTC.